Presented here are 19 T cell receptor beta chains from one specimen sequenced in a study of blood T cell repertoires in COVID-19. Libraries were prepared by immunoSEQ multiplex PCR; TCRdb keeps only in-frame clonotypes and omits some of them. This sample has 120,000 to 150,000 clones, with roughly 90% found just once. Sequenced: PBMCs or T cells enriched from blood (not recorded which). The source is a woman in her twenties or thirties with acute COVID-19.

CDR3 sequence reads: CASSQGLAGGEDTQYF. CDR3 coding DNA: TGCGCCAGCAGCCAGGGACTAGCGGGAGGGGAGGATACGCAGTATTTT. This rearrangement joins TRBV4-3 to TRBJ2-3, with 16 positions matching TRBD2. The J segment lost 6 bases and the V segment lost 3 bases, leaving 3 bases of the junction unmatched. This CDR3 is 16 amino acids long. Germline CDR1 LGHNA, CDR2 YSLEER.

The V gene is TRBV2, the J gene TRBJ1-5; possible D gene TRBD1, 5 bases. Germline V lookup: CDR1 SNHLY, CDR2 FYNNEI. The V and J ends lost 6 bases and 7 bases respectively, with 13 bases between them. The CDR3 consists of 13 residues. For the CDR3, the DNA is TGTGCCAGCAGCTGGGGGGAAGGACAGCCCCAGCATTTT. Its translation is CASSWGEGQPQHF. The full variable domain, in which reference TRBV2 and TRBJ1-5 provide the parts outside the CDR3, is EPEVTQTPSHQVTQMGQEVILRCVPISNHLYFYWYRQILGQKVEFLVSFYNNEISEKSEIFDDQFSVERPDGSNFTLKIRSTKLEDSAMYFCASSWGEGQPQHFGDGTRLSIL.

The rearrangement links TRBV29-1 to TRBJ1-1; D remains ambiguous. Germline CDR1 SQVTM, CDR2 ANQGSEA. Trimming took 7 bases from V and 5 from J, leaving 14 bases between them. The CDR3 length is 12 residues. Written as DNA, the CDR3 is TGCAGCGCCGACCCCGAGGGTACTGAAGCTTTCTTT. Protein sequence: CSADPEGTEAFF.

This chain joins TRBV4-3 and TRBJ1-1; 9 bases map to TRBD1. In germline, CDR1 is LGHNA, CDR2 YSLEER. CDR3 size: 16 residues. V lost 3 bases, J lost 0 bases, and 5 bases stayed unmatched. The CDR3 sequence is CASSQTGGDMNTEAFF. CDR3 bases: TGCGCCAGCAGCCAGACAGGGGGGGACATGAACACTGAAGCTTTCTTT.

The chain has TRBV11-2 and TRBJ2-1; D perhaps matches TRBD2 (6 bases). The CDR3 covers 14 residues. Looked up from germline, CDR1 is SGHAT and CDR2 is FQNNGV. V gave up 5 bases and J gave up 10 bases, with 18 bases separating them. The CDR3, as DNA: TGTGCCAGCAGCCGGGAGATAGGGGTGCGGGAGCAGTTCTTC. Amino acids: CASSREIGVREQFF.

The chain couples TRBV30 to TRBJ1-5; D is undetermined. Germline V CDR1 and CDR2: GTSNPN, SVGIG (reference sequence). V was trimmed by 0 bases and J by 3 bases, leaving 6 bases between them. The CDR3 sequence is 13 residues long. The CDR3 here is CAWSVRDNQPQHF. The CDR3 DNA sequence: TGTGCCTGGAGTGTTCGGGACAATCAGCCCCAGCATTTT. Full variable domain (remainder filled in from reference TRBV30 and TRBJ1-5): SQTIHQWPATLVQPVGSPLSLECTVEGTSNPNLYWYRQAAGRGLQLLFYSVGIGQISSEVPQNLSASRPQDRQFILSSKKLLLSDSGFYLCAWSVRDNQPQHFGDGTRLSIL.

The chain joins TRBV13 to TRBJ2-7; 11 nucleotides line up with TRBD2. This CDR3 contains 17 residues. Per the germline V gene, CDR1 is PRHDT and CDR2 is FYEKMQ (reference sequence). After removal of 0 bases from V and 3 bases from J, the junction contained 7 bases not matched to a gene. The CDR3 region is CASSLGDQLAGVYEQYF. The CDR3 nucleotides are TGTGCCAGCAGCTTAGGCGATCAACTAGCGGGAGTCTACGAGCAGTACTTC.

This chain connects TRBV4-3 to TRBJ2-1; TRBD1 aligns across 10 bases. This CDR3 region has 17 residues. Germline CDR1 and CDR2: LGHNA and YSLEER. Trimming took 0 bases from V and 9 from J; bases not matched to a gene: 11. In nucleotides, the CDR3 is TGCGCCAGCAGCCAAGATTTGACAGGGGGCTTCATGGGTGAGCAGTTCTTC. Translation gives CASSQDLTGGFMGEQFF.

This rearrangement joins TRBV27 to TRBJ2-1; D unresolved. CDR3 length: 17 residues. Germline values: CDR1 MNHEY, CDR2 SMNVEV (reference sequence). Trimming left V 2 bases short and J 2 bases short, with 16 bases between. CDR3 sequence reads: CASSLEHGSSPYNEQFF. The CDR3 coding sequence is TGTGCCAGCAGTTTAGAACATGGGTCTAGTCCCTACAATGAGCAGTTCTTC.

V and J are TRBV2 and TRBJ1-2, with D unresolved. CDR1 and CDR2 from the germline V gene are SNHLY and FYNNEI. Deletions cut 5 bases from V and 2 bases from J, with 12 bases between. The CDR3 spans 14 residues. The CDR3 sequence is CASSYSGKNYGYTF. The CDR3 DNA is TGTGCCAGCAGTTACAGCGGAAAAAACTATGGCTACACCTTC.

The DNA for the CDR3 is TGTGCCAGCAGCCAAGTCTGGGCACAGGACGGAAACACCATATATTTT. Translating gives CASSQVWAQDGNTIYF. The chain uses TRBV3-1 (or the pseudogene TRBV3-2) and TRBJ1-3, with D possibly TRBD1 on 5 matching bases. The CDR3 spans 16 residues. With 1 base removed from V and 4 bases from J, the gap between germline ends came to 14 bases. Germline V gives CDR1 LGHDT, CDR2 YNNKEL (reference sequence).

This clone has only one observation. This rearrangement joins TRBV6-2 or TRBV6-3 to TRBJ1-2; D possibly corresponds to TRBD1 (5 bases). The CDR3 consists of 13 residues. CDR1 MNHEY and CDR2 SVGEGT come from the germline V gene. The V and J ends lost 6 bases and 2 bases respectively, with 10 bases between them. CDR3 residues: CASSVDRNYGYTF. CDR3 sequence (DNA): TGTGCCAGCAGCGTCGACAGAAACTATGGCTACACCTTC.

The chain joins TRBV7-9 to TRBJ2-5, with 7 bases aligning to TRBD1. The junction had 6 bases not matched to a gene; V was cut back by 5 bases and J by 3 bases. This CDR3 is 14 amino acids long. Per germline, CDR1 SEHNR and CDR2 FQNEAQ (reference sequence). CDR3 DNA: TGTGCCAGCAGCCTAGATGGACAGGAAGAGACCCAGTACTTC. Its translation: CASSLDGQEETQYF.

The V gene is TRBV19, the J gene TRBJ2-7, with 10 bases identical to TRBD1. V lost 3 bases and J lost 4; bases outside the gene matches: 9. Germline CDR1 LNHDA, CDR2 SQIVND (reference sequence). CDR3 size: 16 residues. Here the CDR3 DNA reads TGTGCCAGTAGTATGATCCTGACGGACAGGGGGTACGAGCAGTACTTC. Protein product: CASSMILTDRGYEQYF. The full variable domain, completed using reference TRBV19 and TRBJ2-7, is DGGITQSPKYLFRKEGQNVTLSCEQNLNHDAMYWYRQDPGQGLRLIYYSQIVNDFQKGDIAEGYSVSREKKESFPLTVTSAQKNPTAFYLCASSMILTDRGYEQYFGPGTRLTVT.

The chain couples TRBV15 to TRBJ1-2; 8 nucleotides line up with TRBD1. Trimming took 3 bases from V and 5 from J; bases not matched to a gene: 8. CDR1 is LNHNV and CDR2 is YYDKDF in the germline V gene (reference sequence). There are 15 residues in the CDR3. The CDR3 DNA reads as TGTGCCACCAGCAGGGGAGACAGGGGAGAATATGGCTACACCTTC. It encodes CATSRGDRGEYGYTF.

CDR3 region: CASSQGGYSNQPQHF. CDR3 coding DNA: TGTGCCAGCAGCCAAGGCGGTTATAGCAATCAGCCCCAGCATTTT. The chain recombines TRBV3-1 (or the pseudogene TRBV3-2) with TRBJ1-5; no clear D. The CDR3 covers 15 residues. V lost 1 base, J lost 0 bases, and 7 bases lay in between. CDR1 is LGHDT and CDR2 is YNNKEL in the germline V gene (reference sequence).

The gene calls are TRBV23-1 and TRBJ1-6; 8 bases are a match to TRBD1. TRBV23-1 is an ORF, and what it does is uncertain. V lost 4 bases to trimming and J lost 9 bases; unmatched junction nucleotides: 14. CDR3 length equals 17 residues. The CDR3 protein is CASSRGQGPCRFSPLHF. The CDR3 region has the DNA TGCGCCAGCAGTCGAGGACAGGGCCCGTGCCGGTTTTCACCCCTCCACTTT.

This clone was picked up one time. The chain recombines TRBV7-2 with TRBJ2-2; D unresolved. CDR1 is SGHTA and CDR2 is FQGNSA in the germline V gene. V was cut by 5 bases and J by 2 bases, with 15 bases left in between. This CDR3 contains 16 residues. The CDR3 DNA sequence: TGTGCCAGCAGCCAGTTTATACAGAGAAACACCGGGGAGCTGTTTTTT. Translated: CASSQFIQRNTGELFF.

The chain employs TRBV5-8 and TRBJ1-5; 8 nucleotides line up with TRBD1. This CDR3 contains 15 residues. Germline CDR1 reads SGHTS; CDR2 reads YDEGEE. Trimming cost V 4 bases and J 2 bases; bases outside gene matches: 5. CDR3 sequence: CASSITGGGNQPQHF. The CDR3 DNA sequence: TGTGCCAGCAGCATTACAGGGGGAGGCAATCAGCCCCAGCATTTT.